Listed below are T cell receptor beta chains from one sample, sequenced in a study of T cell repertoires in cytomegalovirus infection. TCRdb reanalysed the reads using MiXCR and keeps one entry per CDR3 protein. The sample lists about 490,000 distinct CDR3 sequences; roughly 29% were seen once. Sequenced input: PBMCs. The receptors derive from a human donor in good health (CMV status not recorded). Some clones in this sample may be carry-over from other donors' samples. Both conserved end residues are part of each CDR3. A D gene is named only where the DNA matches it firmly. Not all rows give a size; the values are once, few, many and, for expanded clones, a class.

j_gene,v_gene,abundance,d_gene,CDR3nt,CDR3aa
TRBJ2-1,TRBV5-5,few,TRBD2,TGTGCCAGCAGCGCTCGACTAGCGGATTTCAATGAGCAGTTCTTC,CASSARLADFNEQFF
TRBJ1-2,TRBV28,NA,NA,TGTGCCAGCAGTACCAGCTATGGCTACACCTTC,CASSTSYGYTF
TRBJ2-5,TRBV7-2,many,TRBD2,TGTGCCAGCAGCCGATCGACGGGACTAGCGGTAGAAGAGACCCAGTACTTC,CASSRSTGLAVEETQYF
TRBJ2-7,TRBV7-9,NA,NA,TGTGCCAGCAGCATGCGGCAGGGTTCGGACGAGCAGTACTTC,CASSMRQGSDEQYF
TRBJ1-2,TRBV12-3/TRBV12-4,NA,TRBD1,TGTGCCAGCAGTTTGACAGGGGGCCTGGACTATGGCTACACCTTC,CASSLTGGLDYGYTF
TRBJ1-5,TRBV7-6,NA,NA,TGTGCCAGCAGCTTGATAAACAAGGGAAGCCAGCCCCAGCATTTT,CASSLINKGSQPQHF
TRBJ2-7,TRBV7-8,NA,NA,TGTGCCAGCAGCTTAAGTGCAAGCTCCTACGAGCAGTACTTC,CASSLSASSYEQYF
TRBJ1-2,TRBV7-2,NA,TRBD1,TGTGCCAGCAGCTTACAGGGGACAGGGGTCCGTGGCTACACCTTC,CASSLQGTGVRGYTF
TRBJ1-4,TRBV27,NA,NA,TGTGCCAGCAGTTTTACAGTAACTAATGAAAAACTGTTTTTT,CASSFTVTNEKLFF
TRBJ2-3,TRBV10-3,NA,TRBD2,TGTGCCACCTTAGCGGGAGAGGAAGATACGCAGTATTTT,CATLAGEEDTQYF
TRBJ1-2,TRBV7-2,NA,TRBD1,TGTGCCAGCAGGCGCACAGGGGGCTATGGCTACACCTTC,CASRRTGGYGYTF
TRBJ2-6,TRBV11-3,few,NA,TGTGCCAGCTCCTCGGGGGGCGGAATATCTGGGGCCAACGTCCTGACTTTC,CASSSGGGISGANVLTF
TRBJ2-7,TRBV2,NA,TRBD2,TGTGCCAGCAAGCTAACTTCGGGAGGGCAGTACTTC,CASKLTSGGQYF
TRBJ1-1,TRBV15,NA,NA,TGTGCCACCAGAGGGAGGGGACCGAACACTGAAGCTTTCTTT,CATRGRGPNTEAFF
TRBJ1-1,TRBV18,NA,NA,TGTGCCAGCTCACCGGTGACAAGAAGTAACACTGAAGCTTTCTTT,CASSPVTRSNTEAFF
TRBJ2-1,TRBV12-3/TRBV12-4,NA,TRBD2,TGTGCCAGCAGGCTGGGACTAGCGGAAAAAAATGAGCAGTTCTTC,CASRLGLAEKNEQFF
TRBJ1-1,TRBV7-9,NA,TRBD1,TGTGACAAGCAGGGGGGGGCTGAAGCTTTCTTT,CDKQGGAEAFF
TRBJ2-1,TRBV15,NA,TRBD2,TGTGCCACCAGCAGCCTGGGGACTAGCGGGAGGGGTGAGCAGTTCTTC,CATSSLGTSGRGEQFF
TRBJ2-5,TRBV6-6,NA,TRBD2,TGTGCCAGCAGTTACTCGAGACTAGCGGGAGCTGTTAATCAAGAGACCCAGTACTTC,CASSYSRLAGAVNQETQYF
TRBJ1-2,TRBV9,NA,NA,TGTGCCAGCAGCCCCCCGGGACTATCTGTTTCCTTC,CASSPPGLSVSF
TRBJ2-1,TRBV10-3,NA,TRBD2,TGTGCCATCAGCGGGAGGGGGACAACGAAACAGAGGCAGTTCTTC,CAISGRGTTKQRQFF
TRBJ2-3,TRBV12-3/TRBV12-4,NA,NA,TGTGCCAGCAGCCTTAGTACTCCCGGGGTTAACACAGATACGCAGTATTTT,CASSLSTPGVNTDTQYF
TRBJ2-1,TRBV19,NA,NA,TGTGCCAGTAGTATTGGGTCGGGCCATTACAATGAGCAGTTCTTC,CASSIGSGHYNEQFF
TRBJ1-2,TRBV7-8,many,NA,TGTGCCAGCAGCTTGGGGGCGGCTAACTATGGCTACACCTTC,CASSLGAANYGYTF
TRBJ2-3,TRBV28,NA,TRBD2,TGTGCCAGCACGGCTAGCGGGAAAACAGATACGCAGTATTTT,CASTASGKTDTQYF
TRBJ2-1,TRBV7-2,NA,NA,TGTGCCAGCAGCTCACGACTACTTTACAATGAGCAGTTCTTC,CASSSRLLYNEQFF
TRBJ1-3,TRBV6-5,NA,NA,TGTGCCAGCAGTGACAACTTCTCTGGAAACACCATATATTTT,CASSDNFSGNTIYF
TRBJ2-7,TRBV7-6,many,TRBD1,TGTGCCAGCAGCCCCCCGGGACAGGGTTACGAGCAGTACTTC,CASSPPGQGYEQYF
TRBJ2-3,TRBV12-3/TRBV12-4,NA,TRBD2,TGTGCCAGCAGTTGGGGGACTAGCGGATACACAGATACGCAGTATTTT,CASSWGTSGYTDTQYF
TRBJ2-1,TRBV11-2,few,TRBD2,TGTGCCAGCAGGCCGACTAGCGGGAGGTACAATGAGCAGTTCTTC,CASRPTSGRYNEQFF
TRBJ1-5,TRBV12-3/TRBV12-4,NA,NA,TGTGCCAGCAGTTTAAGTCAAGGGCCCAATCAGCCCCAGCATTTT,CASSLSQGPNQPQHF
TRBJ1-5,TRBV6-2/TRBV6-3,NA,NA,TGTGCCAGCAGTTTGTGGGGCAGCCAAAATCAGCCCCAGCATTTT,CASSLWGSQNQPQHF
TRBJ1-1,TRBV5-4,few,TRBD1,TGTGCCAGCAGTAGGGGACAGGAGAACACTGAAGCTTTCTTT,CASSRGQENTEAFF
TRBJ1-1,TRBV12-3/TRBV12-4,few,NA,TGTGCCAGCAGTTTAGGTCCGCAGGGGATGGGGAACACTGAAGCTTTCTTT,CASSLGPQGMGNTEAFF
TRBJ1-1,TRBV12-3/TRBV12-4,NA,NA,TGTGCCAGCAGTTTTAAATGGGACACTGAAGCTTTCTTT,CASSFKWDTEAFF
TRBJ1-2,TRBV4-1,once,NA,TGCGCCAGCAGCCAAGAACCAGCTAACTATGGCTACACCTTC,CASSQEPANYGYTF
TRBJ2-3,TRBV7-6,NA,TRBD1,TGTGCCAGCAGCTCACCCTCCCAGTTCGACAGGGAAACTAGCACAGATACGCAGTATTTT,CASSSPSQFDRETSTDTQYF
TRBJ1-6,TRBV6-2/TRBV6-3,NA,NA,TGTGCCAGCAGCCTGGACGGCGATTCACCCCTCCACTTT,CASSLDGDSPLHF
TRBJ1-5,TRBV7-9,few,TRBD1,TGTGCCAGCAGCTTGACAGGGGATCGGAATCAGCCCCAGCATTTT,CASSLTGDRNQPQHF
TRBJ2-1,TRBV9,NA,NA,TGTGCCAGCAGCGCCCCACTAGGGGTCGTGAGGGATGAGCAGTTCTTC,CASSAPLGVVRDEQFF
TRBJ2-1,TRBV7-2,once,TRBD2,TGTGCCAGCAGCCTGATCTTCAGCGGGGGTAATGAGCAGTTCTTC,CASSLIFSGGNEQFF
TRBJ2-2,TRBV7-6,NA,NA,TGTGCCAGCAGCAGTAGGGGGACCACCGGGGAGCTGTTTTTT,CASSSRGTTGELFF
TRBJ2-2,TRBV6-5,few,NA,TGTGCCAGCAGTTACTCGGCGGTCCTGAGCACCGGGGAGCTGTTTTTT,CASSYSAVLSTGELFF
TRBJ2-3,TRBV7-9,few,TRBD2,TGTGCCAGCAGCTCCTATCGAGGGACTAGCGGGGTGGGGCCCACAGATACGCAGTATTTT,CASSSYRGTSGVGPTDTQYF
TRBJ1-6,TRBV4-3,NA,NA,TGCGCCAGCAGCCAAGCCTTGGACCAGGGCCGCTCACCCCTCCACTTT,CASSQALDQGRSPLHF
TRBJ2-1,TRBV7-3,many,NA,TGTGCCAGCAGCCCAAGACGGGATAGCTCCTACAATGAGCAGTTCTTC,CASSPRRDSSYNEQFF
TRBJ2-1,TRBV7-9,few,TRBD2,TGTGCCAGCAGCGCATCTAGCGGGAGGACGTACAATGAGCAGTTCTTC,CASSASSGRTYNEQFF
TRBJ2-7,TRBV14,once,TRBD1,TGTGCCAGCAGCCCCTGGGGACAGGGGGCGAGGCAGTACTTC,CASSPWGQGARQYF
TRBJ1-1,TRBV7-8,many,NA,TGTGCCAGCAGCTCAGATGGGGGGCTGGCGAACACTGAAGCTTTCTTT,CASSSDGGLANTEAFF
TRBJ1-6,TRBV10-3,many,NA,TGTGCCATCAGTGAGTCGGGGACGGCCCGAGGCGGTTCACCCCTCCACTTT,CAISESGTARGGSPLHF